This passage covers 31 T cell receptor beta chains from one sample sequenced in a study of tumor-infiltrating lymphocytes in primary liver carcinoma. Starting material for RNA and DNA co-extraction consisted of roughly 18-34 mg of unsorted bulk tissue. The template, around 540 ng total RNA, yielded TCR beta cDNA made with a constant-region primer. The TCR beta library was amplified through three nested multiplex PCR rounds in a modified ARM-PCR procedure. With TRBV1-TRBV30 forward primers and a C-beta reverse primer, the first two PCR rounds were run for around 10 cycles each. Using its own MiXCR run on the multiplex PCR reads, TCRdb lists one record per CDR3 protein. The table includes 70,000 to 95,000 distinct CDR3 sequences, approximately 70% detected once. The sample comprised liver tumor tissue from sampling region 4. Subset of the sample: tumor region T4, right-lateral pole. The source of these receptors is a man between 35 and 55 years old with primary liver carcinoma and hepatitis B virus infection.

Notes on this clonotype: The germline gene is not matched at one end of the junction; a read error may be the cause. The chain has TRBV11-2 and TRBJ2-5; maybe TRBD2 (5 bases). CDR1 is SGHAT, CDR2 FQNNGV, per germline. The CDR3 runs 15 residues. CDR3 residues: CVSGPAGGDQETQYF. CDR3 nucleotide sequence: TGTGTCAGCGGCCCGGCCGGAGGAGACCAAGAGACCCAGTACTTC.

The chain couples TRBV28 to TRBJ2-5, with D perhaps TRBD1 or TRBD2 (5 bases each). This CDR3 is built from 16 residues. V was clipped by 4 bases and J by 7 bases, with 22 bases between them. The germline gives CDR1 MDHEN, CDR2 SYDVKM. The CDR3 nucleotides read TGTGCCAGCAGTTCCTTGGGACGGATTATGGAAGGGACCCAGTACTTC. Translated, it gives CASSSLGRIMEGTQYF. Full variable domain (rest looked up from reference TRBV28 and TRBJ2-5): DVKVTQSSRYLVKRTGEKVFLECVQDMDHENMFWYRQDPGLGLRLIYFSYDVKMKEKGDIPEGYSVSREKKERFSLILESASTNQTSMYLCASSSLGRIMEGTQYFGPGTRLLVL.

Within the sample, this clonotype is medium-sized (0.01 to 0.1%). This chain uses TRBV11-3 with TRBJ1-1, with D possibly matching TRBD1 (5 bases). V lost 0 bases and J lost 13, with 15 bases in between. The CDR3 sequence is 13 residues long. CDR1 and CDR2 from the germline V gene are SGHNT and YENEEA. CDR3 in DNA: TGTGCCAGCAGCTTAGATCGGGAGGGGAATGTTTTCTTT. Translated: CASSLDREGNVFF.

Comment on this clonotype: Sequence at one end of the junction differs from germline and may be a read error. The chain's CDR3 is CASSLGRGLMDEQLF. CDR3 coding DNA: TGTGCCAGCAGCCTAGGAAGAGGTCTAATGGATGAGCAGTTATTC. The J gene is TRBJ2-1, the V gene TRBV11-1, with D uncertain. This CDR3 has 15 amino acids. Germline values: CDR1 SGHAT, CDR2 FQDESV (reference sequence).

This CDR3 is CARKSGYSYNEQFF. The CDR3 DNA reads as TGTGCCAGGAAGAGCGGCTACTCCTACAATGAGCAGTTCTTC. The chain recombines TRBV6-6 with TRBJ2-1; the D gene is possibly TRBD2 (5 bases). CDR3 size: 14 residues. V was shortened by 9 bases and J by 0 bases, with 12 bases between the two germline ends. Germline assignment: CDR1 MNHNY and CDR2 SVGAGI (reference sequence).

This clonotype was recorded once. At one boundary the junction diverges from the germline segment, which might be a read error. The chain joins TRBV6-5 to TRBJ2-3; D is perhaps TRBD1 (5 bases). The CDR3 length is 13 residues. The V gene's germline CDR1 is MNHEY and CDR2 SVGAGI. CDR3 in DNA: TGTGCCAGCAGGGAAACATGGGGCGCGACGCACTATTTT. Residues: CASRETWGATHYF.

As to this clonotype: This may arise from a read error, as a much more abundant clone is one base away. This rearrangement joins TRBV7-7 to TRBJ2-1; D possibly corresponds to TRBD2 (6 bases). The CDR3 runs to 17 residues. In germline, CDR1 is SSHAT, CDR2 FNYEAQ (reference sequence). CDR3 nucleotides: TGTGCTAGCAGCCTAACCAAGTTCGGGAGAACCTACAATGAGCAGTTCTTC. This codes for CASSLTKFGRTYNEQFF.

Comment on this clonotype: Sequence at one end of the junction differs from germline and may be a read error. The chain joins TRBV6-5 to TRBJ2-1; a weak D match, TRBD2 (5 bases). The CDR3 is 12 residues long. Germline V gene lookup returns CDR1 MNHEY and CDR2 SVGAGI. CDR3 bases: TGTGTCAGCAGTTATGTCGGGGATGAGCAGTTCTTC. Protein: CVSSYVGDEQFF.

For this clonotype: The CDR3 carries no conserved terminal phenylalanine or tryptophan, so it likely arises from a read error. The chain has TRBV11-1 and TRBJ2-3; D may be TRBD2 (6 bases). This CDR3 comprises 14 residues. In germline, CDR1 is SGHAT, CDR2 FQDESV (reference sequence). The CDR3 DNA reads TGTGCCAGCAGCCGGGAGAGTGCCCGAGATATGCAGTATTTA. This translates into CASSRESARDMQYL.

The chain employs TRBV11-2 and TRBJ2-7; 7 bases are shared with TRBD2. Germline-derived CDR1 and CDR2 are SGHAT and FQNNGV. The CDR3 is made up of 15 amino acids. CDR3 nucleotide sequence: TGTGTCAGCAGCCAATATTCGGGAGGTGGCTACGAGCAGTGCGTC. Residues: CVSSQYSGGGYEQCV.

The chain carries TRBV11-2 and TRBJ2-2; D not resolved. Trimming took off 9 bases at V and 4 bases at J, with 15 bases between the two ends. This CDR3 is built from 14 residues. CDR1 is SGHAT and CDR2 is FQNNGV in the germline V gene. In nucleotides, the CDR3 is TGTGCCAGTAGCATATCCCGGAGCACCGGGGAGCTGTTTTTT. As protein: CASSISRSTGELFF. The variable domain in full, with the rest retrieved from reference TRBV11-2 and TRBJ2-2, is EAGVAQSPRYKIIEKRQSVAFWCNPISGHATLYWYQQILGQGPKLLIQFQNNGVVDDSQLPKDRFSAERLKGVDSTLKIQPAKLEDSAVYLCASSISRSTGELFFGEGSRLTVL.

Only a few counts were recorded for this clonotype. One base away lies a much larger clone, so this may be a sequencing read error. The V call is TRBV6-1, the J call TRBJ2-1; 12 bases align to TRBD2. The CDR3 runs 15 residues. From germline, CDR1 is MNHNS and CDR2 SASEGT. The CDR3 DNA reads TGTGCCAGCAGTGTACTAGCGGGAGGTTCTGATGAGCAGCTCTTC. It codes for CASSVLAGGSDEQLF.

On this clonotype: The conserved closing phenylalanine or tryptophan is absent in this CDR3, likely reflecting a read error. This chain links TRBV11-2 with TRBJ2-3; 11 bases are shared with TRBD2. This CDR3 region has 15 residues. The germline gives CDR1 SGHAT, CDR2 FQNNGV. CDR3 region: CVSSLTSGITDTQYY. For the CDR3, the DNA is TGTGTCAGCAGCTTGACTAGCGGGATCACAGATACGCAGTATTAT.

Concerning this clonotype: One end of the junction does not line up with germline, which may come from a read error. The chain carries TRBV5-1 and TRBJ1-3, with D hard to call. The germline gives CDR1 SGHRS, CDR2 YFSETQ. This CDR3 comprises 14 residues. CDR3 sequence: CANSLGVSGNTIYF. CDR3 in DNA: TGCGCCAACAGCTTGGGCGTATCTGGGAACACCATATATTTT. The variable domain in full, with the rest retrieved from reference TRBV5-1 and TRBJ1-3, is KAGVTQTPRYLIKTRGQQVTLSCSPISGHRSVSWYQQTPGQGLQFLFEYFSETQRNKGNFPGRFSGRQFSNSRSEMNVSTLELGDSALYLCANSLGVSGNTIYFGEGSWLTVV.

About this clonotype itself: Here the CDR3 omits its conserved ending phenylalanine or tryptophan, so a read error is the likely source. The CDR3 reads CASKGGGGLEAQYL. The CDR3 region has the DNA TGTGCCAGCAAGGGAGGGGGAGGATTAGAGGCCCAGTACCTC. The J gene is TRBJ2-5, the V gene TRBV12-3 or TRBV12-4; tentative D call: TRBD2 (7 bases). CDR3 length equals 14 residues.

Of note for this clonotype: A much larger clone lies one base from this, so it may be a read error. The genes are TRBV5-1 and TRBJ1-4, with TRBD1 as a possible D gene (6 bases). The CDR3 extends over 14 amino acids. Germline-derived CDR1 and CDR2 are SGHRS and YFSETQ. CDR3 in amino acids: CSSSPGDVDEKLFF. As DNA, the CDR3 is TGCTCCAGCAGCCCAGGGGATGTCGATGAAAAACTGTTTTTT.

Regarding this clonotype: One end of the junction fails to match germline, which may point to a read error. The chain employs TRBV10-3 and TRBJ2-3; perhaps D is TRBD1 or TRBD2 (5 bases each). This CDR3 is built from 14 residues. The germline V gene encodes CDR1 ENHRY and CDR2 SYGVKD. The CDR3 loop reads CGINEREGADTQYF. The CDR3 bases are TGTGGCATCAATGAACGGGAAGGGGCAGATACGCAGTATTTT.

V is TRBV10-2 and J is TRBJ2-1; 7 bases match TRBD2. The CDR3 length is 15 residues. Germline CDR1 is WSHSY and CDR2 is SAAADI. V trimming: 4 bases; J trimming: 9 bases; junction bases outside the gene matches: 12. The CDR3 is CASSVACGRIGEQFF. The DNA of the CDR3 is TGCGCCAGCAGTGTGGCTTGCGGGAGAATCGGTGAGCAGTTCTTC.

As regards this clonotype: An end of the junction does not agree with germline; a read error may underlie this. The V gene is TRBV11-2, the J gene TRBJ2-1, with D unresolved. The CDR3 sequence is 13 residues long. Germline-derived CDR1 and CDR2 are SGHAT and FQNNGV. The CDR3, as DNA: TGTGGCAGCAGACCCATAGGTCGCGATGAGCAGATCTTC. As protein: CGSRPIGRDEQIF.

A note on this clonotype: At one end, the junction sequence differs from germline, possibly due to a read error. The chain is built from TRBV29-1 and TRBJ2-1, with D possibly matching TRBD1 (6 bases). The germline CDR1 and CDR2 sequences are SQVTM and ANQGSEA. The CDR3 sequence is 13 residues long. The CDR3 coding sequence is TGCAGTGTTGTCGGGACAACCTACAATGAGCAGTTCTTC. Encoded protein: CSVVGTTYNEQFF.

A word on this clonotype: The junction departs from germline at one end; a sequencing error may be responsible. The CDR3 loop reads CVSSEMSRLNAGELFF. CDR3 DNA: TGTGTCAGCAGCGAAATGTCCCGCCTTAACGCCGGGGAGCTGTTTTTT. The chain employs TRBV12-3 or TRBV12-4 and TRBJ2-2, with D unclear. The CDR3 has 16 residues.

The sample holds one count of this clonotype. Since a much larger clone is just one base distant, this may be a read error. The chain couples TRBV20-1 to TRBJ1-3; TRBD1 might be the D (6 bases). Germline CDR1 DFQATT, CDR2 SNEGSKA (reference sequence). The CDR3 spans 14 residues. The CDR3 here is CSAPRGHSGDTIYF. CDR3 bases: TGCAGTGCTCCGAGGGGACACTCTGGAGACACCATATATTTT.

In regard to this clonotype: A junction boundary mismatches the germline segment, possibly from a read error. The chain has TRBV11-1 and TRBJ2-7; D gene unclear. The CDR3 length is 12 residues. Germline CDR1 is SGHAT and CDR2 is FQDESV (reference sequence). The CDR3 reads CASSLARTKQNF. CDR3 nucleotides: TGTGCCAGCAGCTTAGCGAGGACGAAACAGAACTTC.

In the case of this clonotype: Sequence at one end of the junction differs from germline and may be a read error. The chain links TRBV11-2 to TRBJ2-2, with 10 bases identical to TRBD1. In germline, CDR1 is SGHAT, CDR2 FQNNGV. The CDR3 totals 13 residues. CDR3 in amino acids: CTAGQGNTGELFF. The CDR3 coding sequence is TGTACCGCGGGACAGGGGAACACCGGGGAGCTATTTTTT.

Remarks on this clonotype: One junction end disagrees with the germline gene, perhaps due to a read error. The chain links TRBV10-2 to TRBJ2-2; 12 nucleotides line up with TRBD2. Germline V CDR1 and CDR2: WSHSY, SAAADI. The CDR3 is 16 amino acids. The CDR3 reads CTSIGLAGMFTGELFF. DNA for the CDR3: TGCACCAGCATTGGACTAGCGGGGATGTTCACCGGGGAGCTGTTTTTT.

The gene calls are TRBV6-1 and TRBJ1-5; perhaps TRBD1 as D (5 bases). Trimming left V 4 bases short and J 5 bases short, with 15 bases between. Germline V gene lookup returns CDR1 MNHNS and CDR2 SASEGT. The CDR3 has 15 residues. For the CDR3, the DNA is TGTGCCAGCAGTGGGGAGTGGACAATTGATCAGCCCCAGCATTTT. Its translation is CASSGEWTIDQPQHF.

Of note for this clonotype: The conserved phenylalanine or tryptophan normally closing the CDR3 is absent here, so this likely arose from a read error. The chain employs TRBV29-1 and TRBJ2-5; weak D call: TRBD1 (6 bases). The germline V and J ends were trimmed by 4 bases and 5 bases, with 14 bases remaining between them. Germline V gene lookup returns CDR1 SQVTM and CDR2 ANQGSEA. The CDR3 covers 13 residues. The CDR3 DNA sequence: TGCAGCGTTGGGCAGGGGAGTAGGGAGACCCAGTACTTA. The encoded protein is CSVGQGSRETQYL.

The chain links TRBV4-2 to TRBJ2-7; 7 bases map to TRBD2. The CDR3 runs to 15 residues. The trim removed 0 bases at V and 3 bases at J, leaving 5 bases unmatched. Germline V lookup: CDR1 LGHNA, CDR2 YNFKEQ. The CDR3 DNA sequence: TGTGCCAGCAGCCAAGACCTATCTAGCGGCTACGAGCAGTACTTC. Amino acids: CASSQDLSSGYEQYF.

Details on this clonotype: As the CDR3 is not closed by the conserved phenylalanine or tryptophan, this likely results from a read error. V gene TRBV7-9 combines with J gene TRBJ2-1; 7 bases agree with TRBD1. The germline V gene encodes CDR1 SEHNR and CDR2 FQNEAQ (reference sequence). This CDR3 spans 16 amino acids. V lost 7 bases, J lost 8 bases, and 17 bases stayed unmatched. CDR3 nucleotides: TGTGCCAGCATCCCCTCCGGGTCAGGGGGTATCGATGAGCAGTTCCTC. Its protein is CASIPSGSGGIDEQFL.

This clonotype was seen many times. V usage is TRBV4-1 and J usage is TRBJ2-7; no clear D. The CDR3 spans 15 residues. Per the germline V gene, CDR1 is MGHRA and CDR2 is YSYEKL. Trimming shortened V by 1 base and J by 0 bases, and 10 bases separated the two germline ends. The CDR3: CASSQGVVSSYEQYF. As DNA, the CDR3 is TGCGCCAGCAGCCAAGGGGTCGTCAGCTCCTACGAGCAGTACTTC.

Comment on this clonotype: The conserved final phenylalanine or tryptophan is absent from the CDR3, which likely points to a read error. The chain couples TRBV6-1 to TRBJ2-2; D is unclear. Germline CDR1 is MNHNS and CDR2 is SASEGT. This CDR3 has 13 amino acids. The CDR3 DNA is TGTGCCGGCAGTGAACACGGAGCAGGGGAGCTGTTTCTT. Protein sequence: CAGSEHGAGELFL.